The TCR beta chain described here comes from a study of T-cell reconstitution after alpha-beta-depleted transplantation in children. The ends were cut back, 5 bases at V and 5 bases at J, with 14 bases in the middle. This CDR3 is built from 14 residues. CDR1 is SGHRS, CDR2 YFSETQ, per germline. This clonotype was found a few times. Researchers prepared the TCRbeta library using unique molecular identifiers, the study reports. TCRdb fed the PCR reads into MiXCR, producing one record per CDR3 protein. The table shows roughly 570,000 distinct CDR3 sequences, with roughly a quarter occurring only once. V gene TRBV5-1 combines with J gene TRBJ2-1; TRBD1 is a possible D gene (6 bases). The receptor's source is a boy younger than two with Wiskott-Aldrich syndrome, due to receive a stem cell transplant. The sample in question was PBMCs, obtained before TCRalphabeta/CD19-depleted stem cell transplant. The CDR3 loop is CASRAYRVDNEQFF. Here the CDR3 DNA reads TGCGCCAGCAGAGCGTACAGGGTCGACAATGAGCAGTTCTTC.